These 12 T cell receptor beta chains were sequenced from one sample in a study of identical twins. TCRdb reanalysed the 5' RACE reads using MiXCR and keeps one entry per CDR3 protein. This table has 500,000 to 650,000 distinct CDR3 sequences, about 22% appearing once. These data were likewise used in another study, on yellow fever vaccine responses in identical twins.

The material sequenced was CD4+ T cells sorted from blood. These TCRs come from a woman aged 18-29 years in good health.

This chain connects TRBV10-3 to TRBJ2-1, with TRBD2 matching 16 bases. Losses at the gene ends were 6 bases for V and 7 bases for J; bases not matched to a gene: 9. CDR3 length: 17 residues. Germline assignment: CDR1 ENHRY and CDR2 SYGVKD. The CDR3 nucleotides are TGTGCCATCAGCCCCGGGACTAGCGGGGGGGCAAGGAATGAGCAGTTCTTC. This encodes CAISPGTSGGARNEQFF.

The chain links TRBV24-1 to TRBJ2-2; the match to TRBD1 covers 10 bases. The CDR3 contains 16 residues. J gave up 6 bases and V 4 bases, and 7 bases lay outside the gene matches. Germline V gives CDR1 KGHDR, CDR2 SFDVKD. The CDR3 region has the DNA TGTGCCACCAGTGACCCGGGACAGGGGTTATCCGGGGAGCTGTTTTTT. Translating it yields CATSDPGQGLSGELFF.

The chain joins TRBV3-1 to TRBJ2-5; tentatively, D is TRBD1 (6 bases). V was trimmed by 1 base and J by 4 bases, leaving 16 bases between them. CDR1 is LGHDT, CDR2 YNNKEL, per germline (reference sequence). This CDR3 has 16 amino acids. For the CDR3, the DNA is TGTGCCAGCAGCCAAGCCGTAACAGGGACCGGAGAGACCCAGTACTTC. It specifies CASSQAVTGTGETQYF.

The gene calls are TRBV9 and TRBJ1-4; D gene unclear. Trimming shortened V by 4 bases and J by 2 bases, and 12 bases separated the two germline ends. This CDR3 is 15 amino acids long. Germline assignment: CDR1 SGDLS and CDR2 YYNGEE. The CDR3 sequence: CASSQSQGTNEKLFF. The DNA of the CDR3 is TGTGCCAGCAGCCAAAGCCAAGGGACTAATGAAAAACTGTTTTTT.

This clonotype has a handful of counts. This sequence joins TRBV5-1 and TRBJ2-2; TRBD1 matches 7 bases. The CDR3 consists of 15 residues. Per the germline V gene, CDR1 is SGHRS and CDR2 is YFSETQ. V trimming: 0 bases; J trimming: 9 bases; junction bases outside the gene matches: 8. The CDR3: CASSLDGQVRRELFF. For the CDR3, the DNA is TGCGCCAGCAGCTTGGATGGACAGGTTCGCAGGGAGCTGTTTTTT. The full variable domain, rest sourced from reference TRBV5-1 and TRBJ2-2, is KAGVTQTPRYLIKTRGQQVTLSCSPISGHRSVSWYQQTPGQGLQFLFEYFSETQRNKGNFPGRFSGRQFSNSRSEMNVSTLELGDSALYLCASSLDGQVRRELFFGEGSRLTVL.

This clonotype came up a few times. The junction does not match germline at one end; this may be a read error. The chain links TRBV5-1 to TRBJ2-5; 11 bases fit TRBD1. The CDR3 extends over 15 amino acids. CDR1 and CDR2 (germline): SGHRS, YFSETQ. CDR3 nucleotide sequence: TGTGCCAGCAGCTCCGGGACAGGGGGGCAGGAGACCCAGTACTTC. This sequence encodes CASSSGTGGQETQYF.

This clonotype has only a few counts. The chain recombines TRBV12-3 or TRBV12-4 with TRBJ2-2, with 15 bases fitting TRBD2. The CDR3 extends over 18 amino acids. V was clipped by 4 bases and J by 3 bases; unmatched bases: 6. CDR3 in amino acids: CASSWTSGRAIDTGELFF. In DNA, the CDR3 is TGTGCCAGCAGTTGGACTAGCGGGAGGGCCATCGACACCGGGGAGCTGTTTTTT.

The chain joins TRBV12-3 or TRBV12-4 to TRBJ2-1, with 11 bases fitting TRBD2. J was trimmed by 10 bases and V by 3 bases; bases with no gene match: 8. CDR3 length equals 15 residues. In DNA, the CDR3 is TGTGCCAGCAGTTTCACTAGCGGGGGCTCCTGGGAGCAGTTCTTC. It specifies CASSFTSGGSWEQFF.

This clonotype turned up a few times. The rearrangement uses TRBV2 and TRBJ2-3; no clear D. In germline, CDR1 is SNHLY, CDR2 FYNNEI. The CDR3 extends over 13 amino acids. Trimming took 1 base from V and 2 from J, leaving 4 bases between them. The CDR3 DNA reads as TGTGCCAGCAGTGAAGGGGCCACAGATACGCAGTATTTT. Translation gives CASSEGATDTQYF.

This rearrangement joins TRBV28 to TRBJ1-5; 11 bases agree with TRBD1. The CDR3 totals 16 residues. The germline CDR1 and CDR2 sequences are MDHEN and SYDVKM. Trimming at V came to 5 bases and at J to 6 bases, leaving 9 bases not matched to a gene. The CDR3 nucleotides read TGTGCCAGCAGTCCCGGGGGACAGGGGGGAGGTCAGCCCCAGCATTTT. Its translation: CASSPGGQGGGQPQHF.

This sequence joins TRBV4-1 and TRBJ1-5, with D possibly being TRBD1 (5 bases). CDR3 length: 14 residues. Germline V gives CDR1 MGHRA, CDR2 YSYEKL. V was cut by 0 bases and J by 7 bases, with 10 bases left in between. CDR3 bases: TGCGCCAGCAGCCAAGAACTTCAGGGCCAGCCCCAGCATTTT. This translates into CASSQELQGQPQHF.

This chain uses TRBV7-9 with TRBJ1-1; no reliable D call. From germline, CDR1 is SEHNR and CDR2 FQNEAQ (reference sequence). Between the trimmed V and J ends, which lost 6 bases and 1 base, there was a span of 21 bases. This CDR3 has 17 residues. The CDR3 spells CASRNHQKLSGNTEAFF. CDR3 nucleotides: TGTGCCAGCAGGAATCATCAGAAACTCTCAGGGAACACTGAAGCTTTCTTT.